This TCR beta chain was recorded in a study of cytomegalovirus exposure and HLA in healthy donors. Primers: 60 Vbeta forward and 13 Jbeta reverse. This table comes from immunoSEQ multiplex PCR, and its TCRdb copy is limited to in-frame clones, with some not included. This sample yields 150,000 to 200,000 clones, of which roughly 80% are seen a single time; approximately 2.9% belongs to the top ten. The CDR3 length is 13 residues. From germline, CDR1 is SNHLY and CDR2 FYNNEI. Trimming took 8 bases from V and 4 from J; bases not matched to a gene: 5. This TCR came from a female donor in good health and CMV-seronegative. Material for sequencing was PBMCs. The genes are TRBV2 and TRBJ1-5, with 7 bases fitting TRBD1. In nucleotides, the CDR3 is TGTGCCAGCCGACAGGGCATTAATCAGCCCCAGCATTTT. This encodes CASRQGINQPQHF.